These T cell receptor beta chains were read from a single sample in a study of technical replicates of blood from several donors. Measured with immunoSEQ multiplex PCR; TCRdb has only the in-frame clones, and not every one. Among 75,000 to 90,000 clones listed, approximately 96% were seen once. The specimen was T cells isolated from PBMCs. Receptor source: a human donor in good health. The CDR3 runs from the conserved cysteine through the conserved F or W. The D gene is left open where the match is weak.

CDR3aa	d_gene	v_gene	j_gene
CASSTGTGNTEAFF	TRBD1	TRBV13	TRBJ1-1
CASSLTSMNTEAFF	NA	TRBV7-3	TRBJ1-1
CASSVGLWTDTQYF	NA	TRBV9	TRBJ2-3
CSVPGTGYSGELFF	TRBD1	TRBV29-1	TRBJ2-2
CASRNQGATGELFF	TRBD1	TRBV10-3	TRBJ2-2
CASSLAAANTGELFF	NA	TRBV7-9	TRBJ2-2
CASSSRGSGGNNEQFF	TRBD2	TRBV7-3	TRBJ2-1
CALPGLAGQPGAYEQYF	TRBD2	TRBV10-1	TRBJ2-7
CASSLTGMGEAFF	NA	TRBV5-1	TRBJ1-1
CASSPYSYNEQFF	NA	TRBV16	TRBJ2-1
CASSGPFGVEEQYF	NA	TRBV9	TRBJ2-7
CASSLAPMLPNTEAFF	NA	TRBV5-1	TRBJ1-1
CASSAQTSEFRDTQYF	TRBD2	TRBV13	TRBJ2-3
CASSLYRGATEAFF	TRBD1	TRBV13	TRBJ1-1
CASSQPGQGVFSYEQYF	TRBD1	TRBV4-2	TRBJ2-7
CASSSGVAQSDTEAFF	NA	TRBV6-6	TRBJ1-1
CASTSLAGAVDTQYF	TRBD2	TRBV19	TRBJ2-3
CASSFPGQGYEQYF	TRBD1	TRBV28	TRBJ2-7
CASLSRAREQFF	NA	TRBV25-1	TRBJ2-1
CASSQRLANSYEQYF	TRBD2	TRBV4-2	TRBJ2-7
CASSQAARHYEQYF	NA	TRBV4-3	TRBJ2-7
CASSLREWEAYEQYF	NA	TRBV7-2	TRBJ2-7
CSVEDIGSYEQYF	NA	TRBV29-1	TRBJ2-7
CASSEASGTGKAETQYF	TRBD1	TRBV2	TRBJ2-5
CASSARTGGNTIYF	TRBD1	TRBV9	TRBJ1-3
CASREQGEGYTF	NA	TRBV9	TRBJ1-2
CASSQFGTGTREQYF	TRBD1	TRBV4-3	TRBJ2-7
CASSTVSGRNTGELFF	TRBD2	TRBV19	TRBJ2-2
CASSARPLGVVQEQYF	NA	TRBV5-1	TRBJ2-7
CASSMGLAGEFYEQYF	TRBD2	TRBV19	TRBJ2-7
CASSYSRGQLSYEQYF	TRBD1	TRBV6-5	TRBJ2-7
CASGRVGSGYTF	NA	TRBV10-2	TRBJ1-2
CASRKTGPNEQYF	TRBD1	TRBV25-1	TRBJ2-7
CASSLLVNKETQYF	NA	TRBV7-2	TRBJ2-5
CASSLGGAAYNEQFF	NA	TRBV5-1	TRBJ2-1
CASSPLKLAGEPDTQYF	TRBD2	TRBV5-6	TRBJ2-3
CASSVEGVGAPDTDTQYF	NA	TRBV9	TRBJ2-3
CASSLLYPDRLYGYTF	TRBD1	TRBV5-4	TRBJ1-2
CASSDTGPYEQYF	NA	TRBV6-1	TRBJ2-7
CAWTSLAGAYEQYF	TRBD2	TRBV30	TRBJ2-7
CASQGRNYGYTF	NA	TRBV6-6	TRBJ1-2
CASSVELSGVTEAFF	NA	TRBV2	TRBJ1-1
CASKYRVGYTF	NA	TRBV6-5	TRBJ1-2
CASSVGGGAYEQYF	NA	TRBV9	TRBJ2-7